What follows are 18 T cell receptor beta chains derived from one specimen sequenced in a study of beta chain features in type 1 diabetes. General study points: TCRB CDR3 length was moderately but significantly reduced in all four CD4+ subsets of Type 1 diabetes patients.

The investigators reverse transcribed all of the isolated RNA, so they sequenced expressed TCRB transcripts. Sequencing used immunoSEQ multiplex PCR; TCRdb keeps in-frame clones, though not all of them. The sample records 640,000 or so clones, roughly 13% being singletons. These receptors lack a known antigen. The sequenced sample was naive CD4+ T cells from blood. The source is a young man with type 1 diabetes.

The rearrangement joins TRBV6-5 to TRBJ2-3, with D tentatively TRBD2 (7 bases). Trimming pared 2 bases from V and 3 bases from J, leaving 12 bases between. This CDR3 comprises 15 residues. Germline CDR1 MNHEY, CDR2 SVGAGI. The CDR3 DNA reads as TGTGCCAGCAGTTACGCGGGGGCCTCGACAGATACGCAGTATTTT. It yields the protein CASSYAGASTDTQYF.

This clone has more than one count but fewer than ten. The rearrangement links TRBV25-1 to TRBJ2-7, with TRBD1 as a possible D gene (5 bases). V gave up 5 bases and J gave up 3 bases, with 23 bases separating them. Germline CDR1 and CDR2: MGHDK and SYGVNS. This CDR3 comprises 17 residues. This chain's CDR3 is CASSPPVGQGLYYEQYF. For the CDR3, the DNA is TGTGCCAGCAGTCCTCCTGTGGGGCAGGGCCTATACTACGAGCAGTACTTC.

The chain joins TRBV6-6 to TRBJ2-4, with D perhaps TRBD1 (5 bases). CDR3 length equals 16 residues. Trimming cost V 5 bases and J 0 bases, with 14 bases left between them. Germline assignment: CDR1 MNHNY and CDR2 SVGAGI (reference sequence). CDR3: CASSPDSFLAKNIQYF. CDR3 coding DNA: TGTGCCAGCAGTCCCGACAGCTTTCTAGCCAAAAACATTCAGTACTTC.

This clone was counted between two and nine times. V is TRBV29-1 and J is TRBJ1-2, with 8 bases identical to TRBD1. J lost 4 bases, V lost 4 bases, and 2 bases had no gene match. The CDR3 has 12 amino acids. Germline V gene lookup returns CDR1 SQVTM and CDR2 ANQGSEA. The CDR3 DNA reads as TGCAGCGTTGCAGGGGGCGGCTATGGCTACACCTTC. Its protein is CSVAGGGYGYTF.

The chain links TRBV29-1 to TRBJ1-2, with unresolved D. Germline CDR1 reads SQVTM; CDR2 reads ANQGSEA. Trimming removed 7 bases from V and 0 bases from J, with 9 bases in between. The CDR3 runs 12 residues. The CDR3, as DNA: TGCAGCGCTGACACGACTAACTATGGCTACACCTTC. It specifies CSADTTNYGYTF.

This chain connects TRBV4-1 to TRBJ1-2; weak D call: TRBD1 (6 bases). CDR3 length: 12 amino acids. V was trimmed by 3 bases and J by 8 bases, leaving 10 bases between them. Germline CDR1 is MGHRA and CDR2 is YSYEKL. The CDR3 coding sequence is TGCGCCAGCAGCCAGGGGGACACGGGCTACACCTTC. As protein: CASSQGDTGYTF.

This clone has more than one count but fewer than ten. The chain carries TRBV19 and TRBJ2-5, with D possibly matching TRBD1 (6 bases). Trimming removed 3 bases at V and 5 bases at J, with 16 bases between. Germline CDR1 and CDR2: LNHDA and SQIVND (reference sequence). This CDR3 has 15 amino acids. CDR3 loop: CASSIRWGPQETQYF. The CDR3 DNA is TGTGCCAGTAGTATTCGTTGGGGGCCCCAGGAGACCCAGTACTTC. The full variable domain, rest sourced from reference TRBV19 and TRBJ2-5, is DGGITQSPKYLFRKEGQNVTLSCEQNLNHDAMYWYRQDPGQGLRLIYYSQIVNDFQKGDIAEGYSVSREKKESFPLTVTSAQKNPTAFYLCASSIRWGPQETQYFGPGTRLLVL.

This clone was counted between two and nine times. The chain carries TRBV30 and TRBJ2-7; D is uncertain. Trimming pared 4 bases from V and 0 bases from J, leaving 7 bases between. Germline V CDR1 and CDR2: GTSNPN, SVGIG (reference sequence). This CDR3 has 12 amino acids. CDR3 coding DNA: TGTGCCTGGAAGGCGTTCTCCTACGAGCAGTACTTC. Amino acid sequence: CAWKAFSYEQYF.

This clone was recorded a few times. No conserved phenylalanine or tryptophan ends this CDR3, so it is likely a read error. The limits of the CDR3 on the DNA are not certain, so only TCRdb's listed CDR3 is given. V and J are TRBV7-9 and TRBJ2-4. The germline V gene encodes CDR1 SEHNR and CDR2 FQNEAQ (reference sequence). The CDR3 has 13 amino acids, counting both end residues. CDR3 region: CASSRSESDRLTI.

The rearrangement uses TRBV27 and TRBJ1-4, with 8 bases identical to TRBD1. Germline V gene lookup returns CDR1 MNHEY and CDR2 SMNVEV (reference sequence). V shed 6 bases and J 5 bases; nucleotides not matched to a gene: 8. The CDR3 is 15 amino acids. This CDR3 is CASRPGQGGNEKLFF. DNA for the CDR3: TGTGCCAGCAGGCCCGGACAGGGAGGGAATGAAAAACTGTTTTTT.

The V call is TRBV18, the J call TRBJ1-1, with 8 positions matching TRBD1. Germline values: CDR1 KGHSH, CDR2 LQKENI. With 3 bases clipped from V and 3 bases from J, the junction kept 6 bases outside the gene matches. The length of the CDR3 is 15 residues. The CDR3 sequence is CASSPNRGGDTEAFF. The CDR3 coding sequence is TGTGCCAGCTCACCGAACAGGGGGGGTGACACTGAAGCTTTCTTT.

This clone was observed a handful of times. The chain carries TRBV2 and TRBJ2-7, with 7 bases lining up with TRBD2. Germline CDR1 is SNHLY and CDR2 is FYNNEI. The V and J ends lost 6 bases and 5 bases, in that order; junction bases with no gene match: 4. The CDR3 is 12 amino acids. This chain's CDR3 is CASRGGNHEQYF. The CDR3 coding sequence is TGTGCCAGCAGGGGAGGGAACCACGAGCAGTACTTC.

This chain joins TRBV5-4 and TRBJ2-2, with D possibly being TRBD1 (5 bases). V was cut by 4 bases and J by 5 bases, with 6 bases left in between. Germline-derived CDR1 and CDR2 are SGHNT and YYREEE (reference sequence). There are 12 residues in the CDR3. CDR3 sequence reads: CASSRQTGELFF. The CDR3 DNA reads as TGTGCCAGCAGCAGACAGACCGGGGAGCTGTTTTTT.

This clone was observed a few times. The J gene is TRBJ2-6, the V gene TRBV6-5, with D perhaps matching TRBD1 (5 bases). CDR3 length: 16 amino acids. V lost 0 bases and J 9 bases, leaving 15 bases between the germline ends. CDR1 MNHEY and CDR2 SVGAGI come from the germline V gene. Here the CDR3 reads CASSYSVGAGINVLTF. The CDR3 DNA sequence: TGTGCCAGCAGTTACTCCGTAGGGGCAGGGATCAACGTCCTGACTTTC.

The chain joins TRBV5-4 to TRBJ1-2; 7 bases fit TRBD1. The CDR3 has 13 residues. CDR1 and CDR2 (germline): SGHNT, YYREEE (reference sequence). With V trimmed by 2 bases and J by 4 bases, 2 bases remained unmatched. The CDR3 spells CASSFGDSYGYTF. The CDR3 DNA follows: TGTGCCAGCAGCTTTGGGGACAGCTATGGCTACACCTTC.

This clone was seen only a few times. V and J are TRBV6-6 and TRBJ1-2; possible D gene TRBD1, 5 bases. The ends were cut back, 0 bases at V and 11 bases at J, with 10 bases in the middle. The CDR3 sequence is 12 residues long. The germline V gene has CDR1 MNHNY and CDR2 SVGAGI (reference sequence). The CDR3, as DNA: TGTGCCAGCAGTTACTCGATGGGGGGTTACACCTTC. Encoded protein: CASSYSMGGYTF.

In DNA, the CDR3 is TGTGCCAGTGGGAGCCAGGGGAACACCGGGGAGCTGTTTTTT. Protein sequence: CASGSQGNTGELFF. The chain recombines TRBV19 with TRBJ2-2, with D perhaps TRBD1 or TRBD2 (5 bases each). Germline CDR1 and CDR2: LNHDA and SQIVND (reference sequence). Trimming pared 8 bases from V and 1 base from J, leaving 11 bases between. The CDR3 loop spans 14 amino acids.

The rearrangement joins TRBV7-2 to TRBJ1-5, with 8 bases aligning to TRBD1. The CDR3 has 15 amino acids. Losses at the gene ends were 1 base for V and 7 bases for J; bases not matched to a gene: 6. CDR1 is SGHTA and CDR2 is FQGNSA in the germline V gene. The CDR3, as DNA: TGTGCCAGCAGCTTAGAGGGCAGGGGGCACCAGCCCCAGCATTTT. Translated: CASSLEGRGHQPQHF.